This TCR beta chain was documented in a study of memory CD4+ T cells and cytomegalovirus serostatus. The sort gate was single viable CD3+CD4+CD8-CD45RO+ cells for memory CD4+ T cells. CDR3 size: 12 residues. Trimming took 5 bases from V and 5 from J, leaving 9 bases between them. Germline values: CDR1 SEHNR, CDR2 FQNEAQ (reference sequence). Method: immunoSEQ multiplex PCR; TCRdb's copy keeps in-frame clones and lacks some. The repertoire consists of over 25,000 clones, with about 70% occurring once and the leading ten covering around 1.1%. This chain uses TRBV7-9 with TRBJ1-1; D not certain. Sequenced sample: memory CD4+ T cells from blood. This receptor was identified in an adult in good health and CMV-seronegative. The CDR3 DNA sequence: TGTGCCAGCAGCCAATTAGGAACTGAAGCTTTCTTT. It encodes CASSQLGTEAFF.